This TCR beta chain emerged from a study of prognosis after radiotherapy for stage I lung cancer. Study-level information: The study enrolled patients with stage I non-small cell lung cancer between April 2018 and early 2019. Distant metastases arose in a few patients, median approximately seven months post-radiotherapy; more than twelve had no significant progression. General study points: Post-treatment Shannon entropy following stereotactic body radiation therapy was lower among patients who developed distant metastases.

This clonotype was observed many times. Its antigen remains unidentified. J gave up 1 base and V 1 base, and 5 bases lay outside the gene matches. The CDR3 length is 15 residues. CDR1 SQVTM and CDR2 ANQGSEA come from the germline V gene. Investigators drew around 6 milliliters of peripheral blood at each of two time points. Amplification of TCR beta CDR3 from genomic DNA used two-round multiplex PCR. Initially, in first-round PCR, primers specific to each TRBV and TRBJ gene were used. TCRdb reprocessed the multiplex PCR reads with MiXCR, giving one entry per CDR3 protein. Among about 30,000 distinct CDR3 sequences listed, roughly 30% were seen once.

The J gene is TRBJ2-3, the V gene TRBV29-1; 7 bases match TRBD2. The sample here was PBMCs, taken before or after stereotactic body radiation therapy (not recorded which). The receptor was isolated from a donor aged 50 or older with non-small cell lung cancer. CDR3 residues: CSVEVRERGTDTQYF. The DNA for the CDR3 is TGCAGCGTTGAAGTGCGGGAGAGGGGCACAGATACGCAGTATTTT.